The T cell receptor beta chain described here comes from a study of response to subunit inactivated influenza vaccine. TCRdb analysed the RT-PCR reads with MiXCR anew, one entry per CDR3 protein. The sample lists 530,000 or so distinct CDR3 sequences; approximately 12% were seen once. With V trimmed by 0 bases and J by 4 bases, 5 bases remained unmatched. The CDR3 runs 15 residues. CDR1 is SGHRS, CDR2 YFSETQ, per germline. Whole-study findings and limits: Every seasonal influenza vaccination brings in few new T cells, the authors suggested.

The sample holds many counts of this clonotype. Its antigen remains unknown. This specimen was PBMCs from blood, taken on the day of vaccination. The source of this sequence is a man aged 45-65 years who received an inactivated influenza vaccine. The genes are TRBV5-1 and TRBJ1-2; 8 bases align to TRBD1. CDR3 amino acids: CASSLVWGTGYGYTF. The CDR3 DNA is TGCGCCAGCAGCTTGGTGTGGGGGACAGGCTATGGCTACACCTTC. The whole variable domain, remainder taken from reference TRBV5-1 and TRBJ1-2, is KAGVTQTPRYLIKTRGQQVTLSCSPISGHRSVSWYQQTPGQGLQFLFEYFSETQRNKGNFPGRFSGRQFSNSRSEMNVSTLELGDSALYLCASSLVWGTGYGYTFGSGTRLTVV.